This paragraph reports one TCR beta chain. Germline CDR1 reads SEHNR; CDR2 reads FQNEAQ (reference sequence). The CDR3 spans 15 residues. J gave up 4 bases and V 2 bases, and 2 bases lay outside the gene matches. The sample originates from a study of CD8 T cells in Susac syndrome. Roughly 0.45 to 1 ug RNA was reverse transcribed with random hexamers. TCRdb analysed the immunoSEQ multiplex PCR reads with MiXCR anew, one entry per CDR3 protein. The profile shows approximately 77,000 distinct CDR3 sequences, around 93% of them singletons. V is TRBV7-9 and J is TRBJ2-3, with 11 bases aligning to TRBD2. The clonotype was recovered from a human donor with Susac syndrome. The sample taken for sequencing was CD4+ T cells from PBMCs. CDR3 sequence reads: CASSLTSGSADTQYF. The CDR3 DNA reads TGTGCCAGCAGCTTAACTAGCGGGAGCGCAGATACGCAGTATTTT.